Shown below are 20 T cell receptor beta chains from a single sample sequenced in a study of blood T cell repertoires in COVID-19. Repertoires were generated with immunoSEQ multiplex PCR, while TCRdb's copy carries only in-frame clones and drops some. Of roughly 380,000 clones listed, approximately 91% were seen once; the top ten hold less than 2%. Sequencing was performed on peripheral blood. These receptor sequences come from a middle-aged woman with COVID-19, enrolled during active disease.

In its sample, this clone was seen once. This rearrangement joins TRBV6-1 to TRBJ2-7; tentative D call: TRBD2 (6 bases). Germline V lookup: CDR1 MNHNS, CDR2 SASEGT. CDR3 size: 14 residues. V was trimmed by 3 bases and J by 3 bases, leaving 12 bases between them. The CDR3 nucleotides are TGTGCCAGCAGTGACGGAGCGGAGGGCTACGAGCAGTACTTC. It specifies CASSDGAEGYEQYF.

V usage is TRBV7-2 and J usage is TRBJ2-7; possibly TRBD1 for D (6 bases). The CDR3 consists of 15 residues. Germline values: CDR1 SGHTA, CDR2 FQGNSA. Trimming stripped 2 bases from V and 7 bases from J, with 18 bases between. The CDR3 sequence: CASSLFRTVGGEQYF. The CDR3 nucleotides read TGTGCCAGCAGCTTATTTAGGACCGTAGGGGGTGAGCAGTACTTC.

The gene calls are TRBV4-2 and TRBJ2-1, with 7 positions matching TRBD2. The CDR3 is 14 residues long. The germline gives CDR1 LGHNA, CDR2 YNFKEQ. V shed 3 bases, J shed 7 bases, and the junction held 6 bases outside the gene matches. This chain's CDR3 is CASSQRGGVNEQFF. The CDR3 nucleotides are TGTGCCAGCAGCCAGCGGGGAGGGGTAAATGAGCAGTTCTTC.

The J gene is TRBJ2-7, the V gene TRBV9; 11 nucleotides agree with TRBD2. This CDR3 has 17 amino acids. Germline CDR1 SGDLS, CDR2 YYNGEE. V dropped 3 bases and J dropped 2; count of bases not matched to a gene: 10. CDR3 sequence reads: CASSAQLQTSGAYEQYF. Here the CDR3 DNA reads TGTGCCAGCAGCGCCCAACTTCAGACTAGCGGGGCCTACGAGCAGTACTTC.

The CDR3 nucleotides are TGTGCCAGCAGCGTAGAGTGGGGGCGGCCCGGGGAGCTGTTTTTT. The encoded protein is CASSVEWGRPGELFF. V is TRBV9 and J is TRBJ2-2; D possibly corresponds to TRBD1 (6 bases). Trimming took 0 bases from V and 6 from J, leaving 12 bases between them. This CDR3 is built from 15 residues. Per the germline V gene, CDR1 is SGDLS and CDR2 is YYNGEE.

The V and J genes are TRBV10-3 and TRBJ1-3, with 9 bases aligning to TRBD1. Germline-derived CDR1 and CDR2 are ENHRY and SYGVKD. J lost 0 bases, V lost 6 bases, and 9 bases had no gene match. This CDR3 is 17 amino acids long. CDR3 DNA sequence: TGTGCCATCAGGGGGACAGGGAAAGCGATCTCTGGAAACACCATATATTTT. It specifies CAIRGTGKAISGNTIYF.

The chain links TRBV9 to TRBJ2-3; 10 positions match TRBD2. V shed 0 bases and J 6 bases; nucleotides not matched to a gene: 4. The CDR3 spans 15 residues. Germline V CDR1 and CDR2: SGDLS, YYNGEE. CDR3 region: CASSVGTSGGDTQYF. The CDR3 DNA follows: TGTGCCAGCAGCGTAGGGACTAGCGGTGGCGATACGCAGTATTTT.

V usage is TRBV4-1 and J usage is TRBJ2-3; tentative D call: TRBD2 (6 bases). Germline V gene sequence: CDR1 MGHRA, CDR2 YSYEKL. The ends were cut back, 3 bases at V and 7 bases at J, with 11 bases in the middle. The CDR3 covers 13 residues. The CDR3 sequence is CASSQWDFHTQYF. CDR3 DNA: TGCGCCAGCAGCCAGTGGGACTTCCATACGCAGTATTTT.

The chain combines TRBV19 with TRBJ1-2, with 9 bases lining up with TRBD1. Germline CDR1 is LNHDA and CDR2 is SQIVND (reference sequence). The junction had 16 bases not matched to a gene; V was cut back by 7 bases and J by 7 bases. CDR3 length equals 16 residues. CDR3 residues: CASTIVQGQGPSGYTF. In DNA, the CDR3 is TGTGCCAGTACCATTGTGCAGGGACAGGGCCCAAGTGGCTACACCTTC.

This chain connects TRBV5-1 to TRBJ2-7, with 9 bases fitting TRBD2. V was clipped by 1 base and J by 2 bases; unmatched bases: 16. This CDR3 has 19 residues. CDR1 SGHRS and CDR2 YFSETQ come from the germline V gene. Written as DNA, the CDR3 is TGCGCCAGCAGCTTGTGGGGTCTAGCGGGGTCGTCCTATACCTACGAGCAGTACTTC. Residues: CASSLWGLAGSSYTYEQYF.

The chain combines TRBV16 with TRBJ1-2; 9 bases match TRBD1. This CDR3 has 16 residues. CDR1 KGHSY and CDR2 FQNENV come from the germline V gene. V trimming: 0 bases; J trimming: 7 bases; junction bases outside the gene matches: 9. The CDR3 DNA reads TGTGCCAGCAGCCAATCTGGAGGGACAGGGCGCTCTGGCTACACCTTC. Translated, it gives CASSQSGGTGRSGYTF.

This clone is a singleton in its sample. This chain links TRBV27 with TRBJ1-6; 10 bases align to TRBD1. V lost 6 bases, J lost 7 bases, and 3 bases stayed unmatched. The CDR3 has 14 residues. CDR1 and CDR2 (germline): MNHEY, SMNVEV (reference sequence). CDR3 bases: TGTGCCAGCAGATGGACAGGGGGGAATTCACCCCTCCACTTT. This encodes CASRWTGGNSPLHF.

The J gene is TRBJ2-1, the V gene TRBV4-2; 9 bases fit TRBD1. This CDR3 comprises 16 residues. The germline CDR1 and CDR2 sequences are LGHNA and YNFKEQ. After removal of 0 bases from V and 1 base from J, the junction contained 1 base not matched to a gene. CDR3 DNA sequence: TGTGCCAGCAGCCAAGATGACAGGGGGTCCTACAATGAGCAGTTCTTC. Protein product: CASSQDDRGSYNEQFF.

This chain joins TRBV7-6 and TRBJ2-1; TRBD2 agrees at 12 bases. CDR1 is SGHVS and CDR2 is FNYEAQ in the germline V gene. CDR3 length equals 16 residues. V lost 5 bases to trimming and J lost 4 bases; unmatched junction nucleotides: 6. CDR3 amino acids: CASSPLTSGSYNEQFF. The CDR3 region has the DNA TGTGCCAGCAGCCCGCTGACTAGCGGGAGTTACAATGAGCAGTTCTTC. The variable domain in full, with the rest retrieved from reference TRBV7-6 and TRBJ2-1, is GAGVSQSPRYKVTKRGQDVALRCDPISGHVSLYWYRQALGQGPEFLTYFNYEAQQDKSGLPNDRFSAERPEGSISTLTIQRTEQRDSAMYRCASSPLTSGSYNEQFFGPGTRLTVL.

The DNA of the CDR3 is TGTGCCAGCAGTTTTGCGTCTTATGGCTACACCTTC. Residues: CASSFASYGYTF. The rearrangement uses TRBV12-3 or TRBV12-4 and TRBJ1-2; D remains unclear. The germline V and J ends were trimmed by 3 bases and 5 bases, with 7 bases remaining between them. This CDR3 comprises 12 residues.

The V and J genes are TRBV5-4 and TRBJ1-4; 9 nucleotides match TRBD1. Germline V gives CDR1 SGHNT, CDR2 YYREEE (reference sequence). CDR3 length: 14 amino acids. The V segment lost 4 bases and the J segment 5 bases; nucleotides outside the gene matches: 3. CDR3 sequence: CASSRTGANEKLFF. In DNA form, the CDR3 reads TGTGCCAGCAGCCGGACAGGGGCGAATGAAAAACTGTTTTTT.

Of note for this clone: The conserved final phenylalanine or tryptophan is absent from the CDR3, which likely points to a read error. The limits of the CDR3 on the DNA are not certain, so only TCRdb's listed CDR3 is given. The CDR3 region is CASSYLSADRRTL. The rearrangement links TRBV6-6 to TRBJ1-1; the listed D gene, TRBD1, was not tested against the DNA. 13 amino acids form the CDR3, both terminal residues included. The germline gives CDR1 MNHNY, CDR2 SVGAGI (reference sequence).

As DNA, the CDR3 is TGTGCCAGCAGCTTAAAACCGGGACAGGGCTTTTCACCCCTCCACTTT. It yields the protein CASSLKPGQGFSPLHF. The genes are TRBV7-2 and TRBJ1-6; 9 nucleotides line up with TRBD1. Germline values: CDR1 SGHTA, CDR2 FQGNSA. This CDR3 spans 16 amino acids. V lost 2 bases to trimming and J lost 9 bases; unmatched junction nucleotides: 8.

The gene calls are TRBV28 and TRBJ2-1; D may be TRBD2 (6 bases). Trimming removed 3 bases from V and 3 bases from J, with 9 bases in between. CDR1 MDHEN and CDR2 SYDVKM come from the germline V gene. CDR3 length equals 14 residues. The CDR3: CASSLAGIYNEQFF. In DNA, the CDR3 is TGTGCCAGCAGTTTGGCGGGGATCTACAATGAGCAGTTCTTC.

The rearrangement uses TRBV7-2 and TRBJ1-6; D is unclear. The CDR3 contains 16 residues. The V gene lost 1 base and the J gene lost 0 bases, with 7 bases spanning the gap. CDR1 is SGHTA and CDR2 is FQGNSA in the germline V gene. CDR3 sequence: CASSLGLSSYNSPLHF. DNA of the CDR3: TGTGCCAGCAGCTTAGGACTGAGCTCCTATAATTCACCCCTCCACTTT.